The 18 T cell receptor beta chains below all came from one sample that was sequenced in a study of long-term antiretroviral therapy in people with HIV (dated by TCRdb to between 2022 and 2023). Sequencing of the TRB variable region was done with the immunoSEQ hsTCRB v3.0 assay at survey level resolution. TCRdb took over this immuneACCESS table, retaining in-frame rearrangements with V and J assigned. Such tables are incomplete; in checked studies, under half of the missing clones stem from an unresolved V gene, and the remainder is unexplained. Recorded for this sample are around 29,000 clones; more than 80% of them occurred a single time. Clones ranked in the top ten supply about 8.3% of the sample. This sample comprised unsorted PBMCs, obtained 3.2 years before starting antiretroviral therapy. These receptors were collected from a man aged 45-65 years with HIV.

V usage is TRBV5-1 and J usage is TRBJ2-2; no firm D call. The V and J ends lost 0 bases and 1 base respectively, with 4 bases between them. The CDR3 length is 14 residues. Germline CDR1 is SGHRS and CDR2 is YFSETQ. The DNA for the CDR3 is TGCGCCAGCAGCTTGGACGGGAACACCGGGGAGCTGTTTTTT. Translation: CASSLDGNTGELFF.

The V and J genes are TRBV2 and TRBJ1-1; D remains ambiguous. V was shortened by 5 bases and J by 1 base, with 5 bases between the two germline ends. The CDR3 loop spans 12 amino acids. CDR1 is SNHLY, CDR2 FYNNEI, per germline. The CDR3 bases are TGTGCCAGCAGTTCATCGAACACTGAAGCTTTCTTT. Encoded protein: CASSSSNTEAFF.

The J gene is TRBJ1-5, the V gene TRBV2; TRBD1 agrees at 7 bases. The CDR3 has 16 residues. Germline V gene sequence: CDR1 SNHLY, CDR2 FYNNEI. Losses at the gene ends were 3 bases for V and 0 bases for J; bases not matched to a gene: 5. The CDR3 sequence: CASSDQGGYSNQPQHF. The CDR3 DNA is TGTGCCAGCAGTGATCAGGGGGGGTATAGCAATCAGCCCCAGCATTTT.

The CDR3 DNA reads as TGCGCCAGCAGCGAACAGGGTAATGAGCAGTTCTTC. Its translation is CASSEQGNEQFF. The rearrangement uses TRBV5-1 and TRBJ2-1; possible D gene TRBD1, 6 bases. CDR1 SGHRS and CDR2 YFSETQ come from the germline V gene. There are 12 residues in the CDR3. V lost 4 bases and J 7 bases, leaving 9 bases between the germline ends.

This clone was counted a single time. The J gene is TRBJ2-5, the V gene TRBV10-3; 7 bases match TRBD1. CDR3 size: 13 residues. V was clipped by 5 bases and J by 2 bases; unmatched bases: 2. Germline CDR1 ENHRY, CDR2 SYGVKD. This CDR3 reads CAISQTGQETQYF. CDR3 DNA: TGTGCCATCAGTCAGACAGGGCAAGAGACCCAGTACTTC.

The chain carries TRBV18 and TRBJ2-7; the D gene is possibly TRBD1 (6 bases). Germline lookup yields CDR1 KGHSH and CDR2 LQKENI. This CDR3 comprises 15 residues. V lost 0 bases, J lost 5 bases, and 14 bases lay in between. Here the CDR3 DNA reads TGTGCCAGCTCACCACCACAGGGAAGTGTGAACGAGCAGTACTTC. Its protein product is CASSPPQGSVNEQYF.

V and J are TRBV4-3 and TRBJ2-3; no clear D. Between the trimmed V and J ends, which lost 0 bases and 0 bases, there was a span of 7 bases. CDR1 LGHNA and CDR2 YSLEER come from the germline V gene. The CDR3 length is 15 residues. The CDR3 DNA sequence: TGCGCCAGCAGCCAAGAATCAACTAGCACAGATACGCAGTATTTT. The encoded protein is CASSQESTSTDTQYF.

The V and J genes are TRBV2 and TRBJ1-6; 10 nucleotides match TRBD1. The germline gives CDR1 SNHLY, CDR2 FYNNEI. The ends lost 3 bases at V and 9 bases at J; junction bases unmatched: 8. This CDR3 spans 16 amino acids. CDR3 residues: CASSDPRQGASSPLHF. The CDR3 DNA reads as TGTGCCAGCAGTGACCCGAGACAGGGGGCGAGTTCACCCCTCCACTTT.

The chain uses TRBV13 and TRBJ1-1; the D gene is possibly TRBD1 (5 bases). Germline V gene data show CDR1 as PRHDT and CDR2 as FYEKMQ (reference sequence). The CDR3 contains 15 residues. Trimming left V 2 bases short and J 8 bases short, with 18 bases between. The CDR3 sequence is CASSLWGGRLPEAFF. CDR3 nucleotides: TGTGCCAGCAGCTTATGGGGGGGGAGATTACCCGAAGCTTTCTTT. Full variable domain (outside the CDR3, taken from reference TRBV13 and TRBJ1-1): AAGVIQSPRHLIKEKRETATLKCYPIPRHDTVYWYQQGPGQDPQFLISFYEKMQSDKGSIPDRFSAQQFSDYHSELNMSSLELGDSALYFCASSLWGGRLPEAFFGQGTRLTVV.

Regarding this clone: The germline gene is not matched at one end of the junction; a read error may be the cause. The CDR3 nucleotides are TGTGCCAGCAGCTTCGACAGGGAGAACCCCGGGGAGCTGTTTTTT. It encodes CASSFDRENPGELFF. The V and J genes are TRBV5-6 and TRBJ2-2; 7 nucleotides agree with TRBD1. The CDR3 runs to 15 residues. Per the germline V gene, CDR1 is SGHDT and CDR2 is YYEEEE. Variable domain in full (rest from reference TRBV5-6 and TRBJ2-2): DAGVTQSPTHLIKTRGQQVTLRCSPKSGHDTVSWYQQALGQGPQFIFQYYEEEERQRGNFPDRFSGHQFPNYSSELNVNALLLGDSALYLCASSFDRENPGELFFGEGSRLTVL.

The CDR3 bases are TGTGCCAGTAGTGGGATACTAGCGGGGGATGCAGATACGCAGTATTTT. It codes for CASSGILAGDADTQYF. The rearrangement joins TRBV19 to TRBJ2-3, with TRBD2 matching 11 bases. V lost 5 bases to trimming and J lost 4 bases; unmatched junction nucleotides: 8. The germline V gene has CDR1 LNHDA and CDR2 SQIVND (reference sequence). This CDR3 comprises 16 residues.

The chain couples TRBV30 to TRBJ2-7; D perhaps matches TRBD1 (6 bases). The CDR3 runs to 13 residues. Germline assignment: CDR1 GTSNPN and CDR2 SVGIG (reference sequence). Trimming removed 6 bases from V and 5 bases from J, with 17 bases in between. CDR3 coding DNA: TGTGCCTGTACACAGGGTTCGGGTAACGAGCAGTACTTC. Protein sequence: CACTQGSGNEQYF. The full variable domain, completed using reference TRBV30 and TRBJ2-7, is SQTIHQWPATLVQPVGSPLSLECTVEGTSNPNLYWYRQAAGRGLQLLFYSVGIGQISSEVPQNLSASRPQDRQFILSSKKLLLSDSGFYLCACTQGSGNEQYFGPGTRLTVT.

This rearrangement joins TRBV6-1 to TRBJ2-5; 9 positions match TRBD1. CDR1 and CDR2 (germline): MNHNS, SASEGT. This CDR3 contains 14 residues. The V segment lost 7 bases and the J segment 5 bases; nucleotides outside the gene matches: 8. The CDR3 region has the DNA TGTGCCAGCAACTTACAGGGGGCTGGGGAGACCCAGTACTTC. Its protein is CASNLQGAGETQYF.

This chain connects TRBV30 to TRBJ1-5, with D maybe TRBD1 (5 bases). V shed 0 bases and J shed 5 bases, with 8 bases lying between them. The CDR3 covers 13 residues. Germline V lookup: CDR1 GTSNPN, CDR2 SVGIG (reference sequence). The CDR3 DNA is TGTGCCTGGAGTGTAATAGGGGATCAGCCCCAGCATTTT. This gives the protein CAWSVIGDQPQHF.

This clone occurred a few times. The chain combines TRBV11-2 with TRBJ1-5; TRBD1 agrees at 9 bases. Germline CDR1 is SGHAT and CDR2 is FQNNGV. The V gene end was trimmed by 8 bases and the J gene end by 4 bases; junction bases not matched to a gene: 3. The CDR3 covers 13 residues. CDR3 sequence (DNA): TGTGCCAGCGGACAGGGGTGGAATCAGCCCCAGCATTTT. Protein product: CASGQGWNQPQHF. Together with reference TRBV11-2 and TRBJ1-5, the CDR3 gives the full variable domain: EAGVAQSPRYKIIEKRQSVAFWCNPISGHATLYWYQQILGQGPKLLIQFQNNGVVDDSQLPKDRFSAERLKGVDSTLKIQPAKLEDSAVYLCASGQGWNQPQHFGDGTRLSIL.

The chain recombines TRBV5-6 with TRBJ2-5; a possible D gene is TRBD2 (6 bases). The ends were cut back, 4 bases at V and 3 bases at J, with 10 bases in the middle. Germline loops: CDR1 SGHDT, CDR2 YYEEEE. This CDR3 is 13 amino acids long. This CDR3 is CASSRDLKETQYF. In DNA form, the CDR3 reads TGTGCCAGCAGCCGGGACTTAAAAGAGACCCAGTACTTC.

This chain links TRBV18 with TRBJ1-3, with D possibly TRBD1 on 6 matching bases. The CDR3 extends over 14 amino acids. Germline V lookup: CDR1 KGHSH, CDR2 LQKENI. Trimming shortened V by 6 bases and J by 0 bases, and 9 bases separated the two germline ends. The CDR3 DNA is TGTGCCAGCTCCGGACAGAACTCTGGAAACACCATATATTTT. Amino acids: CASSGQNSGNTIYF.

This chain uses TRBV6-5 with TRBJ2-4; D not resolved. Germline V lookup: CDR1 MNHEY, CDR2 SVGAGI. The CDR3 is 16 amino acids. With 0 bases removed from V and 0 bases from J, the gap between germline ends came to 9 bases. CDR3 DNA sequence: TGTGCCAGCAGTTACTCGAGTGGAATAGCCAAAAACATTCAGTACTTC. Translated: CASSYSSGIAKNIQYF.